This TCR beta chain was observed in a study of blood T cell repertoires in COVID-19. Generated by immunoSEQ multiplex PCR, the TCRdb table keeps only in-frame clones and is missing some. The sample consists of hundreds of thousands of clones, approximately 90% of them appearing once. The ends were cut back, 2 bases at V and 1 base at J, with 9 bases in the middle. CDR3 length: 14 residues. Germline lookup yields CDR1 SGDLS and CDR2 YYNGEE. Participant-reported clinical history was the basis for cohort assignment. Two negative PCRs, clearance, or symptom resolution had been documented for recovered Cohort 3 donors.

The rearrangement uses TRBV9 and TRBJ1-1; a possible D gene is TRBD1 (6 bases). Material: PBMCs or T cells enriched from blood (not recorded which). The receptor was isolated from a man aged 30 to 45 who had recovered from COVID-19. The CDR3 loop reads CASSVGQPNTEAFF. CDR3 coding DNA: TGTGCCAGCAGCGTCGGACAGCCGAACACTGAAGCTTTCTTT.